The 23 T cell receptor beta chains given below trace back to one sample, sequenced in a study of T-cell reconstitution after alpha-beta-depleted transplantation in children. A TCRbeta library incorporating unique molecular identifiers was prepared. A single record per CDR3 protein comes from TCRdb applying MiXCR to the PCR reads. The table records some 390,000 distinct CDR3 sequences, 20% of them present only once. The material sequenced was PBMCs from the stem cell graft donor, taken from the stem cell graft. These receptors were obtained from a human donor who donated a stem cell graft to a child with acute myeloid leukemia.

This clonotype came up many times. The rearrangement links TRBV7-2 to TRBJ2-1; D call uncertain. The V gene lost 5 bases and the J gene lost 0 bases, with 11 bases spanning the gap. This CDR3 spans 15 amino acids. Germline V lookup: CDR1 SGHTA, CDR2 FQGNSA. CDR3 sequence: CASSPSLGSYNEQFF. In DNA form, the CDR3 reads TGTGCCAGCAGCCCATCACTCGGCTCCTACAATGAGCAGTTCTTC.

This clonotype was observed many times. The CDR3 coding sequence is TGCAGTGCTGACATAGAAGTCTCCTACAATGAGCAGTTCTTC. As protein: CSADIEVSYNEQFF. The chain employs TRBV20-1 and TRBJ2-1; D not resolved. Germline assignment: CDR1 DFQATT and CDR2 SNEGSKA (reference sequence). This CDR3 is built from 14 residues. V lost 5 bases and J 0 bases, leaving 11 bases between the germline ends.

This chain uses TRBV28 with TRBJ2-1, with 7 bases aligning to TRBD2. CDR3 length equals 18 residues. V lost 3 bases, J lost 1 base, and 12 bases stayed unmatched. Germline V gene sequence: CDR1 MDHEN, CDR2 SYDVKM. The CDR3 sequence: CASSLGGSGLLSYNEQFF. The CDR3 DNA reads as TGTGCCAGCAGTTTGGGGGGGTCCGGTCTACTATCCTACAATGAGCAGTTCTTC.

This clonotype has more than one count but fewer than ten. This chain connects TRBV7-9 to TRBJ2-3, with 12 bases lining up with TRBD2. Trimming cost V 5 bases and J 4 bases; bases outside gene matches: 10. Germline V gene lookup returns CDR1 SEHNR and CDR2 FQNEAQ (reference sequence). There are 17 residues in the CDR3. The CDR3 spells CASSPTGLAGIADTQYF. The DNA for the CDR3 is TGTGCCAGCAGCCCTACCGGACTAGCGGGAATCGCAGATACGCAGTATTTT.

This clonotype has just a few counts. The V and J genes are TRBV7-9 and TRBJ2-7; D possibly corresponds to TRBD1 (5 bases). Germline-derived CDR1 and CDR2 are SEHNR and FQNEAQ (reference sequence). This CDR3 is built from 15 residues. Trimming took 1 base from V and 2 from J, leaving 12 bases between them. The CDR3 spells CASSLGKQVTYEQYF. The CDR3 region has the DNA TGTGCCAGCAGCTTAGGGAAACAGGTTACCTACGAGCAGTACTTC.

The genes are TRBV27 and TRBJ2-2; 16 bases match TRBD2. V gave up 2 bases and J gave up 5 bases; unmatched junction bases: 14. The germline V gene encodes CDR1 MNHEY and CDR2 SMNVEV (reference sequence). The CDR3 runs to 21 residues. The CDR3 DNA follows: TGTGCCAGCAGTTTAAGGCCCCGGGGACTAGCGGGAGGGTCGAGAACCGGGGAGCTGTTTTTT. Protein sequence: CASSLRPRGLAGGSRTGELFF.

The CDR3 sequence: CSARDTHGGLAQYF. CDR3 in DNA: TGCAGTGCTAGAGATACACATGGGGGGTTGGCCCAGTACTTC. The chain recombines TRBV20-1 with TRBJ2-5; maybe TRBD2 (6 bases). V was pared by 0 bases and J by 9 bases, with 17 bases between. Germline V gives CDR1 DFQATT, CDR2 SNEGSKA (reference sequence). CDR3 length: 14 residues.

The chain uses TRBV4-2 and TRBJ2-5; a possible D gene is TRBD2 (6 bases). CDR3 length: 15 residues. Germline V gene sequence: CDR1 LGHNA, CDR2 YNFKEQ. Trimming left V 0 bases short and J 1 base short, with 9 bases between. The CDR3 region is CASSQDQRVQETQYF. The CDR3 DNA is TGTGCCAGCAGCCAAGATCAGCGGGTCCAAGAGACCCAGTACTTC.

The table lists this clonotype with many counts. This rearrangement joins TRBV29-1 to TRBJ2-3; D is ambiguous. The germline V gene encodes CDR1 SQVTM and CDR2 ANQGSEA. Trimming pared 8 bases from V and 4 bases from J, leaving 10 bases between. This CDR3 comprises 11 residues. The CDR3 DNA sequence: TGCAGCTCCGGTATTGCAGATACGCAGTATTTT. It yields the protein CSSGIADTQYF.

This clonotype was seen ten or more times. The chain uses TRBV13 and TRBJ2-3, with 7 bases that match TRBD1. The CDR3 spans 17 residues. V lost 6 bases to trimming and J lost 2 bases; unmatched junction nucleotides: 14. Germline V gene sequence: CDR1 PRHDT, CDR2 FYEKMQ (reference sequence). For the CDR3, the DNA is TGTGCCAGCAGTTCACAGACGGGACAGCGAATCACAGATACGCAGTATTTT. It is translated as CASSSQTGQRITDTQYF.

The V and J genes are TRBV9 and TRBJ2-1; 8 bases align to TRBD2. This CDR3 is 13 amino acids long. The germline CDR1 and CDR2 sequences are SGDLS and YYNGEE. V shed 3 bases, J shed 9 bases, and the junction held 5 bases outside the gene matches. The CDR3 loop reads CASSGGTSGEQFF. Here the CDR3 DNA reads TGTGCCAGCAGCGGCGGGACTAGTGGTGAGCAGTTCTTC.

This chain links TRBV6-5 with TRBJ2-7; no definite D call. This CDR3 is built from 15 residues. The germline V and J ends were trimmed by 6 bases and 3 bases, with 18 bases remaining between them. Germline V gives CDR1 MNHEY, CDR2 SVGAGI. The CDR3 coding sequence is TGTGCCAGCAGATCCGCGAGTTCGAGCGTCTACGAGCAGTACTTC. Encoded protein: CASRSASSSVYEQYF.

In this sample, this clonotype turned up many times. The gene calls are TRBV7-2 and TRBJ2-1, with a possible D match to TRBD1 (5 bases). Germline V gene data show CDR1 as SGHTA and CDR2 as FQGNSA. Trimming took 0 bases from V and 9 from J, leaving 12 bases between them. The CDR3 has 14 amino acids. This CDR3 reads CASSLAQGRSEQFF. CDR3 nucleotide sequence: TGTGCCAGCAGCTTAGCCCAGGGAAGAAGTGAGCAGTTCTTC.

This clonotype was counted at least ten times. The CDR3 reads CSVAVATYEQYF. The CDR3 DNA is TGCAGCGTTGCTGTCGCAACCTACGAGCAGTACTTC. The V and J genes are TRBV29-1 and TRBJ2-7, with D unresolved. CDR1 SQVTM and CDR2 ANQGSEA come from the germline V gene. V was trimmed by 4 bases and J by 2 bases, leaving 9 bases between them. CDR3 length: 12 amino acids.

The chain has TRBV9 and TRBJ2-1; 10 nucleotides line up with TRBD2. Germline CDR1 and CDR2: SGDLS and YYNGEE. Losses at the gene ends were 0 bases for V and 8 bases for J; bases not matched to a gene: 5. The CDR3 totals 15 residues. CDR3 DNA sequence: TGTGCCAGCAGCGTAGAGCTAGCGGGAGAATATGAGCAGTTCTTC. This gives the protein CASSVELAGEYEQFF.

This clonotype was observed at least ten times. V and J are TRBV20-1 and TRBJ2-5, with D perhaps TRBD1 (5 bases). Trimming removed 5 bases at V and 1 base at J, with 17 bases between. This CDR3 comprises 15 residues. Germline CDR1 reads DFQATT; CDR2 reads SNEGSKA (reference sequence). CDR3 region: CSAPPTAKLQETQYF. The DNA for the CDR3 is TGCAGTGCTCCGCCGACAGCAAAACTCCAAGAGACCCAGTACTTC.

In this sample, this clonotype turned up a few times. V gene TRBV20-1 combines with J gene TRBJ1-5; D might be TRBD1 (6 bases). The CDR3 covers 14 residues. Germline CDR1 reads DFQATT; CDR2 reads SNEGSKA (reference sequence). V was clipped by 6 bases and J by 2 bases, with 14 bases between them. The CDR3 protein is CSALPGAGNQPQHF. As DNA, the CDR3 is TGCAGTGCCCTGCCGGGGGCCGGCAATCAGCCCCAGCATTTT.

This clonotype turned up a few times. The CDR3 region has the DNA TGTGCCAGCAGCGTAAACCGACTAGCGGGAGGGCAATTAGGAGATACGCAGTATTTT. Translation: CASSVNRLAGGQLGDTQYF. The V gene is TRBV9, the J gene TRBJ2-3, with 14 bases aligning to TRBD2. Germline values: CDR1 SGDLS, CDR2 YYNGEE. The CDR3 runs 19 residues. Trimming took 1 base from V and 5 from J; bases not matched to a gene: 12. Combining the CDR3 with reference TRBV9 and TRBJ2-3 gives the whole variable domain DSGVTQTPKHLITATGQRVTLRCSPRSGDLSVYWYQQSLDQGLQFLIQYYNGEERAKGNILERFSAQQFPDLHSELNLSSLELGDSALYFCASSVNRLAGGQLGDTQYFGPGTRLTVL.

There are a few counts of this clonotype. J is TRBJ2-3 and V is TRBV3-1; 13 nucleotides line up with TRBD2. The V and J ends lost 0 bases and 2 bases, in that order; junction bases with no gene match: 8. The CDR3 contains 19 residues. The germline V gene encodes CDR1 LGHDT and CDR2 YNNKEL (reference sequence). The CDR3, as DNA: TGTGCCAGCAGCCAAGATAGTGGACTAGCGGGAGTGAACACAGATACGCAGTATTTT. Its protein product is CASSQDSGLAGVNTDTQYF.

The chain combines TRBV5-8 with TRBJ1-4, with a possible D match to TRBD1 (6 bases). This CDR3 has 15 residues. Germline CDR1 reads SGHTS; CDR2 reads YDEGEE. V gave up 1 base and J gave up 8 bases, with 15 bases separating them. The CDR3 nucleotides are TGTGCCAGCAGCTTGATGGGACAACGCCAAGAAAAACTGTTTTTT. The encoded protein is CASSLMGQRQEKLFF.

This chain connects TRBV20-1 to TRBJ2-1; D is unresolved. The CDR3 is 13 amino acids. Germline assignment: CDR1 DFQATT and CDR2 SNEGSKA (reference sequence). Trimming shortened V by 0 bases and J by 9 bases, and 12 bases separated the two germline ends. The CDR3 coding sequence is TGCAGTGCTAGAGAGCAGGAGCCGGGTGAGCAGTTCTTC. Its translation: CSAREQEPGEQFF.

V gene TRBV7-9 combines with J gene TRBJ2-1; D not certain. Trimming stripped 1 base from V and 4 bases from J, with 11 bases between. The length of the CDR3 is 15 residues. Germline V gene lookup returns CDR1 SEHNR and CDR2 FQNEAQ (reference sequence). The CDR3 loop is CASSLGRHPYNEQFF. The CDR3 nucleotides read TGTGCCAGCAGCTTAGGGCGGCACCCTTACAATGAGCAGTTCTTC.

The chain has TRBV11-2 and TRBJ2-1, with D perhaps matching TRBD2 (5 bases). From germline, CDR1 is SGHAT and CDR2 FQNNGV. The CDR3 runs to 13 residues. Trimming cost V 5 bases and J 10 bases, with 15 bases left between them. The CDR3 nucleotides read TGTGCCAGCAGCCCGACCCGGGAAGGAGAGCAGTTCTTC. Translation gives CASSPTREGEQFF. Full variable domain (rest looked up from reference TRBV11-2 and TRBJ2-1): EAGVAQSPRYKIIEKRQSVAFWCNPISGHATLYWYQQILGQGPKLLIQFQNNGVVDDSQLPKDRFSAERLKGVDSTLKIQPAKLEDSAVYLCASSPTREGEQFFGPGTRLTVL.